This T cell receptor (beta chain) was retrieved from a study of identical twins. TCRdb reanalysed the 5' RACE reads using MiXCR and keeps one entry per CDR3 protein. The table includes about 470,000 distinct CDR3 sequences, roughly a quarter detected once. CDR3 length: 18 amino acids. Germline CDR1 ENHRY, CDR2 SYGVKD. Trimming left V 4 bases short and J 0 bases short, with 19 bases between. This clonotype was observed a few times. These data are also associated with another study on T cells expressing NK-cell markers. Per that paper: The sorts in several experiments were restricted to alpha-beta TCR T cells by an anti-gamma-delta TCR antibody. Also leading the CD3+CD56-NKG2C+ fraction in several donors were these clonotypes. Certain NKG2C+ T cell clones were expanded, and their HCMV specificity remained unclear.

The material sequenced was CD4+ T cells sorted from blood. V and J are TRBV10-3 and TRBJ2-1; D is perhaps TRBD1 (6 bases). This sequence originates from a woman younger than 35 in good health. DNA for the CDR3: TGTGCCATCAGTGGATTTGGGACAACCGACCTCTCCTACAATGAGCAGTTCTTC. Translation gives CAISGFGTTDLSYNEQFF.